The 21 T cell receptor beta chains in this list originate from one sample, sequenced in a study of shared clonotypes between healthy human individuals. Positive CCR7 selection of CD45RO-negative cells yielded the naive CD8 cells, and terminally differentiated effector memory CD45RA+ cells were excluded. Assay: immunoSEQ multiplex PCR; the TCRdb copy retains only in-frame clones and omits some. The sample consists of about 1.9 million clones, 93% of them appearing once. The sample was naive CD8+ T cells from PBMCs. The receptors come from a man between 18 and 35 years old in good health. Some clones in this sample may be carry-over from other donors' samples.

The chain joins TRBV7-6 to TRBJ2-1; 10 positions agree with TRBD1. The V gene's germline CDR1 is SGHVS and CDR2 FNYEAQ. V shed 5 bases, J shed 7 bases, and the junction held 11 bases outside the gene matches. There are 16 residues in the CDR3. For the CDR3, the DNA is TGTGCCAGCAGCCGACTCCGGGACAGGGGAGAGAATGAGCAGTTCTTC. Translating it yields CASSRLRDRGENEQFF.

As to this clone: At the DNA level, this CDR3 is encoded by other sequences in the same sample as well. The chain employs TRBV9 and TRBJ1-4, with D possibly TRBD1 on 5 matching bases. This CDR3 is 15 amino acids long. Germline loops: CDR1 SGDLS, CDR2 YYNGEE. V was cut by 3 bases and J by 0 bases, with 9 bases left in between. The CDR3 DNA sequence: TGTGCCAGCAGCGCGGGAGGGGCAACTAATGAAAAACTGTTTTTT. The encoded protein is CASSAGGATNEKLFF.

The J gene is TRBJ2-3, the V gene TRBV9, with D unclear. Trimming removed 0 bases at V and 2 bases at J, with 10 bases between. From germline, CDR1 is SGDLS and CDR2 YYNGEE. The CDR3 consists of 15 residues. CDR3 sequence reads: CASSVEAYLTDTQYF. The CDR3 DNA follows: TGTGCCAGCAGCGTAGAGGCCTATCTCACAGATACGCAGTATTTT.

This chain joins TRBV7-9 and TRBJ2-1; 9 bases fit TRBD2. CDR1 and CDR2 from the germline V gene are SEHNR and FQNEAQ (reference sequence). V shed 2 bases and J 5 bases; nucleotides not matched to a gene: 4. This CDR3 is built from 15 residues. CDR3 sequence reads: CASSLLGLANNEQFF. The CDR3 coding sequence is TGTGCCAGCAGCTTATTGGGACTAGCCAACAATGAGCAGTTCTTC.

This chain links TRBV4-1 with TRBJ2-2, with 7 bases fitting TRBD2. This CDR3 contains 14 residues. The trim removed 5 bases at V and 7 bases at J, leaving 7 bases unmatched. Germline V gives CDR1 MGHRA, CDR2 YSYEKL. As DNA, the CDR3 is TGCGCCAGCAGCTTTCTAGCGGAGAACGGGGAGCTGTTTTTT. Its translation is CASSFLAENGELFF.

V is TRBV5-1 and J is TRBJ2-2, with a tentative D call TRBD2 (5 bases). Germline CDR1 and CDR2: SGHRS and YFSETQ. V lost 1 base, J lost 0 bases, and 13 bases lay in between. This CDR3 is 17 amino acids long. The CDR3 DNA reads TGCGCCAGCAGCTTGCTCGGGGAAGCTACGAACACCGGGGAGCTGTTTTTT. It encodes CASSLLGEATNTGELFF.

About this clone: The same CDR3 is also encoded by other DNA sequences in this sample. The chain has TRBV6-5 and TRBJ1-1, with D tentatively TRBD1 (5 bases). This CDR3 spans 14 amino acids. Germline lookup yields CDR1 MNHEY and CDR2 SVGAGI. V was shortened by 7 bases and J by 6 bases, with 18 bases between the two germline ends. For the CDR3, the DNA is TGTGCCAGCAACGAACGACAGTCAAACGCTGAAGCTTTCTTT. Its translation is CASNERQSNAEAFF.

This clone came up once. The chain has TRBV4-3 and TRBJ2-7; TRBD1 or TRBD2 may be the D gene (5 bases each). V was shortened by 0 bases and J by 1 base, with 13 bases between the two germline ends. The CDR3 extends over 16 amino acids. CDR1 and CDR2 from the germline V gene are LGHNA and YSLEER. The CDR3 DNA follows: TGCGCCAGCAGCCAAGATCTTAGGGGACGATCCTACGAGCAGTACTTC. It codes for CASSQDLRGRSYEQYF.

The chain combines TRBV7-9 with TRBJ1-2, with 7 positions matching TRBD1. Germline V gene data show CDR1 as SEHNR and CDR2 as FQNEAQ (reference sequence). CDR3 size: 15 residues. V lost 5 bases, J lost 7 bases, and 13 bases stayed unmatched. The CDR3 bases are TGTGCCAGCAGCCCAACCCAGGGGGGGCTTGGTGGCTACACCTTC. Its protein is CASSPTQGGLGGYTF.

The chain is built from TRBV9 and TRBJ2-7; D perhaps matches TRBD2 (6 bases). CDR1 and CDR2 from the germline V gene are SGDLS and YYNGEE. CDR3 length: 14 residues. V was clipped by 4 bases and J by 2 bases, with 13 bases between them. In DNA, the CDR3 is TGTGCCAGCAGCACCTCTAGCGTCCCCTACGAGCAGTACTTC. This encodes CASSTSSVPYEQYF.

In regard to this clone: Different DNA sequences within this sample yield the same CDR3. The chain employs TRBV11-2 and TRBJ2-1; D gene ambiguous. Trimming stripped 1 base from V and 6 bases from J, with 4 bases between. The CDR3 length is 12 residues. CDR1 is SGHAT and CDR2 is FQNNGV in the germline V gene. This CDR3 reads CASSLAGNEQFF. CDR3 in DNA: TGTGCCAGCAGCTTAGCCGGCAATGAGCAGTTCTTC.

Regarding this clone: The identical CDR3 is also encoded by other nucleotide sequences in the sample. The V gene is TRBV28, the J gene TRBJ1-3; D call uncertain. Germline V lookup: CDR1 MDHEN, CDR2 SYDVKM. The CDR3 contains 14 residues. Trimming shortened V by 3 bases and J by 1 base, and 7 bases separated the two germline ends. The CDR3 region is CASSLLGSGNTIYF. The CDR3 DNA reads TGTGCCAGCAGTTTGCTGGGGTCTGGAAACACCATATATTTT.

V and J are TRBV19 and TRBJ2-3, with D perhaps being TRBD1 or TRBD2 (5 bases each). This CDR3 is 15 amino acids long. V gave up 6 bases and J gave up 4 bases, with 17 bases separating them. The germline V gene encodes CDR1 LNHDA and CDR2 SQIVND (reference sequence). This CDR3 is CASSPVLGVSDTQYF. The CDR3, as DNA: TGTGCCAGTAGCCCCGTTTTGGGGGTTTCAGATACGCAGTATTTT.

The rearrangement links TRBV9 to TRBJ2-2; perhaps TRBD2 as D (5 bases). V was shortened by 3 bases and J by 7 bases, with 10 bases between the two germline ends. The CDR3 has 13 amino acids. The germline V gene encodes CDR1 SGDLS and CDR2 YYNGEE. CDR3 amino acids: CASSAVAIGELFF. The CDR3, as DNA: TGTGCCAGCAGCGCCGTAGCGATCGGGGAGCTGTTTTTT.

The rearrangement uses TRBV29-1 and TRBJ2-1, with D unclear. V lost 0 bases and J lost 1, with 4 bases in between. This CDR3 comprises 13 residues. Germline V gene sequence: CDR1 SQVTM, CDR2 ANQGSEA. The chain's CDR3 is CSVEEVSYNEQFF. Written as DNA, the CDR3 is TGCAGCGTTGAAGAGGTATCCTACAATGAGCAGTTCTTC.

In its sample, this clone was seen once. The J gene is TRBJ2-5, the V gene TRBV7-7, with D possibly being TRBD1 (6 bases). Germline CDR1 SSHAT, CDR2 FNYEAQ (reference sequence). V was clipped by 0 bases and J by 5 bases, with 13 bases between them. This CDR3 has 15 residues. CDR3 sequence reads: CASSLAYRVGETQYF. The CDR3 nucleotides read TGTGCCAGCAGCTTAGCGTACAGGGTCGGGGAGACCCAGTACTTC.

The chain carries TRBV5-5 and TRBJ1-4; 9 bases align to TRBD1. CDR1 SGHKS and CDR2 YYEKEE come from the germline V gene (reference sequence). The CDR3 is 15 residues long. Trimming at V came to 4 bases and at J to 8 bases, leaving 9 bases not matched to a gene. The CDR3 nucleotides are TGTGCCAGCAGCCGCGGACAGGGGAAGATGGAAAAACTGTTTTTT. The encoded protein is CASSRGQGKMEKLFF.

With respect to this clone: Other DNA variants within this sample encode the same CDR3. V is TRBV7-9 and J is TRBJ2-3; TRBD1 is a possible D gene (6 bases). CDR3 size: 12 residues. CDR1 is SEHNR, CDR2 FQNEAQ, per germline (reference sequence). V lost 5 bases and J lost 5, with 8 bases in between. CDR3 region: CASSPGVDTQYF. The CDR3 bases are TGTGCCAGCAGCCCAGGGGTAGATACGCAGTATTTT.

The rearrangement joins TRBV11-1 to TRBJ1-2; D is perhaps TRBD1 (5 bases). Trimming cost V 4 bases and J 5 bases, with 11 bases left between them. The CDR3 is made up of 13 amino acids. Germline V gives CDR1 SGHAT, CDR2 FQDESV (reference sequence). The CDR3, as DNA: TGTGCCAGCAGCTCCGGGACGCTTTATGGCTACACCTTC. Amino acids: CASSSGTLYGYTF.

The chain combines TRBV27 with TRBJ2-3; tentatively, D is TRBD2 (6 bases). CDR1 and CDR2 from the germline V gene are MNHEY and SMNVEV (reference sequence). V lost 5 bases to trimming and J lost 7 bases, with 13 bases between them. This CDR3 has 13 amino acids. The CDR3 nucleotides are TGTGCCAGCAGTCCCACCAGGACTAATACGCAGTATTTT. It translates to CASSPTRTNTQYF.

CDR3 nucleotides: TGTGCCAGCAGTTACGGGACCCAGTACTTC. It encodes CASSYGTQYF. This sequence joins TRBV6-5 and TRBJ2-5, with D hard to call. The CDR3 totals 10 residues. Trimming took 2 bases from V and 7 from J, leaving 2 bases between them. Germline loops: CDR1 MNHEY, CDR2 SVGAGI.